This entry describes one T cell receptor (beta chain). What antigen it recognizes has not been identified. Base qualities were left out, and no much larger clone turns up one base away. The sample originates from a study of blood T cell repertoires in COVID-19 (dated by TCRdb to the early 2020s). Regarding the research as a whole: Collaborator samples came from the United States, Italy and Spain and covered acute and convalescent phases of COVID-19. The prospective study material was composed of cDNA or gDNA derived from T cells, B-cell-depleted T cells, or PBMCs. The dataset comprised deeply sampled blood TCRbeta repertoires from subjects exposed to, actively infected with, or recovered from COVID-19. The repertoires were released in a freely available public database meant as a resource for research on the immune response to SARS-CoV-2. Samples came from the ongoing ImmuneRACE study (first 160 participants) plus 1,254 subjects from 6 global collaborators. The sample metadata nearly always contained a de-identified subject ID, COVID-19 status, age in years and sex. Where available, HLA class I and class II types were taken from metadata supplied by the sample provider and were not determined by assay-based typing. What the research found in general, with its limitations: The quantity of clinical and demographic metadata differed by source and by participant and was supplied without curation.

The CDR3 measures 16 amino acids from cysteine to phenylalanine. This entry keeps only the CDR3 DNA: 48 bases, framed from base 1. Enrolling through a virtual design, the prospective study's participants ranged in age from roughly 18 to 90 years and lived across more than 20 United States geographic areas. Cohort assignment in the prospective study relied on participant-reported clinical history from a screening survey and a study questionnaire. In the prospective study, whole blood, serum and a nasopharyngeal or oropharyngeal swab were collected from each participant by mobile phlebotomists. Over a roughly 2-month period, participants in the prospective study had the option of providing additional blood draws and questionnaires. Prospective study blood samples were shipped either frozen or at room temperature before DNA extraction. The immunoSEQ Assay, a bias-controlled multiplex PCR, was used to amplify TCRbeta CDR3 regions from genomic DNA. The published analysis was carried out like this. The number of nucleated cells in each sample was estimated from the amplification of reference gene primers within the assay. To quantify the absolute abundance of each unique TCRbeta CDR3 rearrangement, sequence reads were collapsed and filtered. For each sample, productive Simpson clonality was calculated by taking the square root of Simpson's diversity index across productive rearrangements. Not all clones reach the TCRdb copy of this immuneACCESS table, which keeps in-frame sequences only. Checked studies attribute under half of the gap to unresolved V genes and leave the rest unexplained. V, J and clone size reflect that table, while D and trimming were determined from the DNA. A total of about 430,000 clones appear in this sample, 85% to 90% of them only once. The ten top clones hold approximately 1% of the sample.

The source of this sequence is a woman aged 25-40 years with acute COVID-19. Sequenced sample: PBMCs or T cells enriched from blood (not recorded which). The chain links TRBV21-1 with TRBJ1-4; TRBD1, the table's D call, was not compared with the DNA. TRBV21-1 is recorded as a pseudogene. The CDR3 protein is CASSRRTGGTNEKLFF. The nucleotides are TGTGCCAGCAGCAGGAGAACAGGGGGAACTAATGAAAAACTGTTTTTT.